This entry lists 8 T cell receptor beta chains sequenced from one sample in a study of T cells after posttransplantation cyclophosphamide. Repertoires were generated with immunoSEQ multiplex PCR, while TCRdb's copy carries only in-frame clones and drops some. The repertoire has fewer than 55,000 clones, approximately 94% of them found once; the top ten carry 2.5% to 3%. The sample taken for sequencing was PBMCs. These receptor sequences come from a woman in her twenties or thirties in good health and a related stem cell transplant donor.

This clone is a singleton in its sample. V usage is TRBV18 and J usage is TRBJ2-5; 8 nucleotides agree with TRBD2. Looked up from germline, CDR1 is KGHSH and CDR2 is LQKENI. Trimming at V came to 1 base and at J to 5 bases, leaving 6 bases not matched to a gene. This CDR3 is 15 amino acids long. The CDR3, as DNA: TGTGCCAGCTCACCACTTAGGACTAGCAGGGAGACCCAGTACTTC. Protein: CASSPLRTSRETQYF.

The V call is TRBV19, the J call TRBJ2-2, with D possibly matching TRBD1 (5 bases). V was shortened by 5 bases and J by 0 bases, with 13 bases between the two germline ends. Germline V gene lookup returns CDR1 LNHDA and CDR2 SQIVND (reference sequence). The CDR3 totals 16 residues. CDR3 loop: CASSPLRTSNTGELFF. The CDR3 DNA reads TGTGCCAGTAGTCCCCTTAGGACATCGAACACCGGGGAGCTGTTTTTT.

The rearrangement links TRBV28 to TRBJ2-6; D remains ambiguous. Trimming removed 4 bases at V and 0 bases at J, with 10 bases between. Germline V gives CDR1 MDHEN, CDR2 SYDVKM. The CDR3 is 16 residues long. CDR3 nucleotide sequence: TGTGCCAGCAGTTCCCCACACAGCTCTGGGGCCAACGTCCTGACTTTC. It codes for CASSSPHSSGANVLTF.

The chain couples TRBV7-9 to TRBJ1-5; the match to TRBD1 covers 9 bases. The J segment lost 4 bases and the V segment lost 5 bases, leaving 6 bases of the junction unmatched. Germline V gives CDR1 SEHNR, CDR2 FQNEAQ (reference sequence). This CDR3 is built from 15 residues. The CDR3 protein is CASSDRTGVNQPQHF. The CDR3 coding sequence is TGTGCCAGCAGCGACCGGACAGGGGTTAATCAGCCCCAGCATTTT.

This chain links TRBV29-1 with TRBJ1-4; 9 nucleotides match TRBD1. The CDR3 spans 13 residues. Looked up from germline, CDR1 is SQVTM and CDR2 is ANQGSEA. V lost 7 bases and J lost 3; bases outside the gene matches: 3. CDR3 DNA sequence: TGCAGCGCCGGACAGGGGCCTAATGAAAAACTGTTTTTT. Translated: CSAGQGPNEKLFF.

The chain uses TRBV15 and TRBJ1-1; 7 nucleotides agree with TRBD1. CDR3 length equals 15 residues. Germline V lookup: CDR1 LNHNV, CDR2 YYDKDF (reference sequence). Trimming took 0 bases from V and 5 from J; bases not matched to a gene: 6. The CDR3 coding sequence is TGTGCCACCAGCAGAGATATGCAGGGGGTGACTGAAGCTTTCTTT. Its protein product is CATSRDMQGVTEAFF.

This clone was seen once. This rearrangement joins TRBV4-2 to TRBJ1-1; 7 bases are a match to TRBD1. The CDR3 contains 13 residues. J lost 10 bases, V lost 4 bases, and 9 bases had no gene match. Germline CDR1 is LGHNA and CDR2 is YNFKEQ. The DNA for the CDR3 is TGTGCCAGCAGCCTTGACAGGGTTGGTCTAGCTTTCTTT. It specifies CASSLDRVGLAFF.

Only one count was recorded for this clone. The chain employs TRBV6-1 and TRBJ1-6; 9 bases align to TRBD1. Germline V gene lookup returns CDR1 MNHNS and CDR2 SASEGT. The J segment lost 7 bases and the V segment lost 2 bases, leaving 3 bases of the junction unmatched. The CDR3 extends over 15 amino acids. DNA for the CDR3: TGTGCCAGCAGTGAATATGGACAGGGGAATTCACCCCTCCACTTT. As protein: CASSEYGQGNSPLHF.